The 11 T cell receptor beta chains presented below share a single source sample, sequenced in a study of tumor-infiltrating lymphocytes in primary liver carcinoma. Out of unsorted whole blood came the blood RNA, and germline DNA was extracted as well. Total RNA amounting to roughly 0.5 ug was the source from which TCR beta cDNA was made with a constant-region primer. Generation of the TCR beta libraries relied on three nested multiplex PCR rounds using slightly modified ARM-PCR. The two initial PCR rounds, about 9 cycles each, used TRBV1-TRBV30 forward and C-beta reverse primers. TCRdb redid the calling of the multiplex PCR reads with MiXCR, one entry per CDR3 protein. The table lists 150,000 to 200,000 distinct CDR3 sequences, approximately 64% of them singletons. The sequencing input was peripheral blood. The receptor set was obtained from an older woman with primary liver carcinoma and hepatitis B virus infection.

Comment on this clonotype: The junction and the germline gene differ at one end; a read error may be behind it. The chain uses TRBV11-2 and TRBJ2-1; D is uncertain. This CDR3 contains 13 residues. Germline V CDR1 and CDR2: SGHAT, FQNNGV. CDR3: CASSLEFSIEQFF. CDR3 coding DNA: TGCGCCAGCAGCTTAGAATTCTCTATTGAGCAGTTCTTC. Drawing the rest from reference TRBV11-2 and TRBJ2-1, the complete variable domain is EAGVAQSPRYKIIEKRQSVAFWCNPISGHATLYWYQQILGQGPKLLIQFQNNGVVDDSQLPKDRFSAERLKGVDSTLKIQPAKLEDSAVYLCASSLEFSIEQFFGPGTRLTVL.

This clonotype has just a few counts. The chain is built from TRBV6-6 and TRBJ2-1; D is ambiguous. Germline lookup yields CDR1 MNHNY and CDR2 SVGAGI (reference sequence). Trimming left V 7 bases short and J 12 bases short, with 13 bases between. The CDR3 sequence is 11 residues long. The CDR3 DNA reads TGTGCCAGCAATAATGCAGTCGTGCAGTTCTTC. Encoded protein: CASNNAVVQFF.

With respect to this clonotype: The junction differs from germline at one of its ends, possibly a read error. The V and J genes are TRBV5-4 and TRBJ2-5; 10 nucleotides match TRBD1. Germline loops: CDR1 SGHNT, CDR2 YYREEE (reference sequence). The CDR3 covers 16 residues. CDR3 DNA sequence: TGTGCCAGCAGCTTGGGAGCGACAGGGGGCCAAGAGCCCCAGTACTTC. The encoded protein is CASSLGATGGQEPQYF.

In the case of this clonotype: A much larger clone differs by one base, so this may be a read error. The J gene is TRBJ2-7, the V gene TRBV6-5, with D hard to call. CDR3 length: 13 amino acids. CDR1 MNHEY and CDR2 SVGAGI come from the germline V gene. Trimming removed 3 bases at V and 2 bases at J, with 8 bases between. This chain's CDR3 is CASSYRATYEQYF. The CDR3 coding sequence is TGTGCCAGCAGTTATCGCGCTACCTACGAGCAGTACTTC.

The chain carries TRBV11-1 and TRBJ1-1; D ambiguous. Per the germline V gene, CDR1 is SGHAT and CDR2 is FQDESV (reference sequence). The CDR3 has 15 residues. Deletions cut 5 bases from V and 1 base from J, with 14 bases between. CDR3 sequence (DNA): TGTGCCAGCAGCCCGCTCGTGGGTACGAACACTGAAGCTTTCTTT. This encodes CASSPLVGTNTEAFF.

A remark on this clonotype: The junction departs from the called germline gene at one end, perhaps through a read error. This chain uses TRBV28 with TRBJ2-2; D is perhaps TRBD1 (5 bases). Germline-derived CDR1 and CDR2 are MDHEN and SYDVKM. CDR3 size: 15 residues. The CDR3 bases are TGTACCAGCAGTTTTCGGACAAGGAACACCGGGGAGCTGTTTTTT. Translation gives CTSSFRTRNTGELFF. The full variable domain, in which reference TRBV28 and TRBJ2-2 provide the parts outside the CDR3, is DVKVTQSSRYLVKRTGEKVFLECVQDMDHENMFWYRQDPGLGLRLIYFSYDVKMKEKGDIPEGYSVSREKKERFSLILESASTNQTSMYLCTSSFRTRNTGELFFGEGSRLTVL.

The rearrangement links TRBV7-2 to TRBJ2-1, with a weak D call TRBD2 (6 bases). V gave up 5 bases and J gave up 9 bases, with 14 bases separating them. The germline V gene encodes CDR1 SGHTA and CDR2 FQGNSA. The CDR3 has 13 amino acids. For the CDR3, the DNA is TGTGCCAGCAGCGAGGGACTGGTTTTTGAGCAGTTCTTC. Translating gives CASSEGLVFEQFF.

Notes on this clonotype: Relative to the germline gene, one junction end is altered; a read error may explain this. CDR3 sequence (DNA): TGTGCCAACAGTTCCAACGGACAGCGCCAGTACTTC. Protein product: CANSSNGQRQYF. V gene TRBV28 combines with J gene TRBJ2-5; D perhaps matches TRBD1 (6 bases). This CDR3 region has 12 residues. CDR1 MDHEN and CDR2 SYDVKM come from the germline V gene.

Concerning this clonotype: Because the CDR3 is missing its conserved closing phenylalanine or tryptophan, this is likely a read error. V gene TRBV4-1 combines with J gene TRBJ2-7; D unresolved. The V gene's germline CDR1 is MGHRA and CDR2 YSYEKL. This CDR3 region has 12 residues. In DNA, the CDR3 is TGCGCCAGCAGCGCGGAAGGGTACGAACAGTACTTA. Residues: CASSAEGYEQYL.

Only one count was recorded for this clonotype. No conserved phenylalanine or tryptophan is present at the end of the CDR3, so a read error is the likely explanation. The limits of the CDR3 on the DNA are not certain, so only TCRdb's listed CDR3 is given. The chain couples TRBV6-5 to TRBJ2-2; TRBD1 is the table's D call, not checked against the DNA. The V gene's germline CDR1 is MNHEY and CDR2 SVGAGI. The CDR3 numbers 15 amino acids, ends counted. CDR3 residues: CASNKIPDSTGELSL.

The chain links TRBV11-2 to TRBJ1-4; D not certain. Germline V gene lookup returns CDR1 SGHAT and CDR2 FQNNGV. Trimming took 3 bases from V and 7 from J, leaving 15 bases between them. The CDR3 sequence is 15 residues long. CDR3 DNA sequence: TGTGCCAGCAGCTTCTCAGCAGAGGACTGTGAAAAACTGTTTTTT. It codes for CASSFSAEDCEKLFF. Supplemented by reference TRBV11-2 and TRBJ1-4, the full variable domain reads EAGVAQSPRYKIIEKRQSVAFWCNPISGHATLYWYQQILGQGPKLLIQFQNNGVVDDSQLPKDRFSAERLKGVDSTLKIQPAKLEDSAVYLCASSFSAEDCEKLFFGSGTQLSVL.